The 3 T cell receptor beta chains below were found in one sample sequenced in a study of response to subunit inactivated influenza vaccine. TCRdb re-analysed the RT-PCR reads in MiXCR, keeping a single row per CDR3 protein. The sample lists 300,000 to 350,000 distinct CDR3 sequences, over 20% occurring once. The sample in question was PBMCs from blood, obtained about 20 months after vaccination. These receptors all come from a man between 50 and 75 years old who received an inactivated influenza vaccine.

This clonotype was counted only a few times. This CDR3 is CASSLPSGSKNIQYF. The CDR3 DNA sequence: TGTGCCAGCAGTTTACCTAGCGGGAGCAAAAACATTCAGTACTTC. The chain joins TRBV28 to TRBJ2-4; TRBD2 aligns across 10 bases. Germline V CDR1 and CDR2: MDHEN, SYDVKM. V lost 2 bases, J lost 3 bases, and 1 base stayed unmatched. The CDR3 contains 15 residues.

A note on this clonotype: A clone one base away is much larger, so this may be a read error. The conserved closing phenylalanine or tryptophan is absent in this CDR3, likely reflecting a read error. This chain uses TRBV20-1 with TRBJ1-1; no clear D. Germline CDR1 is DFQATT and CDR2 is SNEGSKA (reference sequence). V lost 4 bases and J 6 bases, leaving 12 bases between the germline ends. The CDR3 has 12 residues. CDR3 amino acids: CSATTFGAEAFL. Written as DNA, the CDR3 is TGCAGTGCTACCACTTTTGGCGCTGAAGCTTTCCTT.

The rearrangement joins TRBV5-6 to TRBJ1-2; D ambiguous. This CDR3 contains 15 residues. Trimming shortened V by 3 bases and J by 4 bases, and 16 bases separated the two germline ends. Looked up from germline, CDR1 is SGHDT and CDR2 is YYEEEE. CDR3 loop: CASSYRDLMGYGYTF. The CDR3 nucleotides read TGTGCCAGCAGCTATAGGGATCTGATGGGCTATGGCTACACCTTC.